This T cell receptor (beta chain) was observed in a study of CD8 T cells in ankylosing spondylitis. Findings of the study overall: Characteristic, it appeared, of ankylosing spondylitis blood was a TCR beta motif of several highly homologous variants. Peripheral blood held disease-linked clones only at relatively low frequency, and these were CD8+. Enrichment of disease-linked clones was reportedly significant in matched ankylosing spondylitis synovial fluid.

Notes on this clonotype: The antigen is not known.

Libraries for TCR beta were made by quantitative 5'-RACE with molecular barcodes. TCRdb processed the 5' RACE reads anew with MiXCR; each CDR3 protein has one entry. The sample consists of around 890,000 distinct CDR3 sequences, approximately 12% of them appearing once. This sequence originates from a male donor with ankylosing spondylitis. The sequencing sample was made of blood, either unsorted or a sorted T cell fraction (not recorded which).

As DNA, the CDR3 is TGTGCTAGTGGTTTCTTTGACACAGATACGCAGTATTTT. It specifies CASGFFDTDTQYF. The gene calls are TRBV12-5 and TRBJ2-3; D uncertain. The CDR3 extends over 13 amino acids. Germline V gene lookup returns CDR1 LGHNT and CDR2 FRNRAP. Trimming shortened V by 3 bases and J by 2 bases, and 6 bases separated the two germline ends.